The clone carrying this T cell receptor (beta chain) was picked up a small number of times. The data stem from a study of T cells in Graves' hyperthyroidism and ophthalmopathy. The germline gives CDR1 SQVTM, CDR2 ANQGSEA. With V trimmed by 6 bases and J by 5 bases, 9 bases remained unmatched. The CDR3 is 15 amino acids. Amplified TCR beta CDR3 regions derived from RNA transcripts. With the HTBI primer set, the TCR CDR3 went through a first round of RT-PCR. Each CDR3 protein is one row after TCRdb ran MiXCR on the multiplex PCR reads. The data show hundreds of thousands of distinct CDR3 sequences, about a sixth seen once.

Source material: blood. V gene TRBV29-1 combines with J gene TRBJ2-1; TRBD2 agrees at 11 bases. This sequence originates from a woman aged 18 to 35 with Graves' hyperthyroidism. CDR3 loop: CSVAGLAGGDNEQFF. CDR3 DNA: TGCAGCGTCGCCGGGCTAGCGGGAGGAGACAATGAGCAGTTCTTC.